The clone carrying this TCR beta chain was found a few times. Indicated time point: patch test 2, 6 weeks after DPC sensitization. Indicated treatment: therapeutic diphenylcyclopropenone sensitization with weekly scalp DPC. The sample originates from a study of human T cells and chemical hapten exposure. Germline V gives CDR1 SGHTA, CDR2 FQGNSA. V lost 0 bases and J 0 bases, leaving 8 bases between the germline ends. CDR3 size: 15 residues. TCRdb independently ran MiXCR on the RACE reads; one entry per CDR3 protein. The sample has 95,000 or so distinct CDR3 sequences, about 10% seen once. The chain joins TRBV7-2 to TRBJ2-5; D may be TRBD1 (5 bases). Sequencing used whole blood, obtained in connection with sensitization to the hapten diphenylcyclopropenone (DPC). The TCR originated in a woman aged 40 to 50 with alopecia areata. Some clones in this sample may be carry-over from other donors' samples. CDR3 protein: CASSLAPGYQETQYF. In nucleotides, the CDR3 is TGTGCCAGCAGCTTAGCCCCAGGGTACCAAGAGACCCAGTACTTC.